This T cell receptor (beta chain) comes out of a study of blood T cell repertoires in COVID-19. The data were produced by immunoSEQ multiplex PCR, yet TCRdb's version contains in-frame clones alone and is incomplete. Of about 200,000 clones in the sample, 80% to 90% were seen once. V dropped 4 bases and J dropped 0; count of bases not matched to a gene: 2. There are 15 residues in the CDR3. Germline V gene sequence: CDR1 KGHDR, CDR2 SFDVKD. The clonotype was recovered from a woman aged 35 to 49 with acute COVID-19. Source material: PBMCs or T cells enriched from blood (not recorded which). The chain couples TRBV24-1 to TRBJ1-5; 7 bases fit TRBD1. The CDR3 loop reads CATSEGQLSNQPQHF. The CDR3 nucleotides read TGTGCCACCAGTGAGGGACAGCTTAGCAATCAGCCCCAGCATTTT.